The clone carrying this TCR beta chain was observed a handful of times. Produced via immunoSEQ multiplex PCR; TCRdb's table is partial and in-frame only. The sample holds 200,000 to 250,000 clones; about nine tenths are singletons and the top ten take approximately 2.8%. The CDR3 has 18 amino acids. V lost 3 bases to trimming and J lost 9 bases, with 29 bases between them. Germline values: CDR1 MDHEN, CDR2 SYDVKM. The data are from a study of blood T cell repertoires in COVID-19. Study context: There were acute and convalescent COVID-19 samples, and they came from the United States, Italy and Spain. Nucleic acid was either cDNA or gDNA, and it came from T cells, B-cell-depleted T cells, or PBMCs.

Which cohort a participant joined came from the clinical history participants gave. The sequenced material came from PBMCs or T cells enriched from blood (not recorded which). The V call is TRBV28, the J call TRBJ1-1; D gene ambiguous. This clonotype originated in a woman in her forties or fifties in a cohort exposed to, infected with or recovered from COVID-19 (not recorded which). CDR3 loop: CASSLVGFSGGRESQAFF. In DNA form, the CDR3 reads TGTGCCAGCAGTTTGGTGGGTTTTAGCGGTGGCCGGGAAAGCCAAGCTTTCTTT. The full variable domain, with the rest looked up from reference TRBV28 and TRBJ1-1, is DVKVTQSSRYLVKRTGEKVFLECVQDMDHENMFWYRQDPGLGLRLIYFSYDVKMKEKGDIPEGYSVSREKKERFSLILESASTNQTSMYLCASSLVGFSGGRESQAFFGQGTRLTVV.